The 2 T cell receptor beta chains reported below all come from one sample, sequenced in a study of T cells after yellow fever vaccination. From the 5' RACE reads, TCRdb called clonotypes with MiXCR, one entry per CDR3 protein. The table has 340,000 or so distinct CDR3 sequences, about an eighth seen once. The source was CD4+ T cells sorted from PBMCs, collected 15 days after the yellow fever booster vaccination. These receptors all come from a man younger than 30 who received the YFV17D yellow fever vaccine.

This clonotype has only a few counts. The chain recombines TRBV15 with TRBJ2-5, with D unclear. The V end lost 0 bases, the J end lost 5 bases, and 16 bases lay between the germline ends. This CDR3 comprises 16 residues. Looked up from germline, CDR1 is LNHNV and CDR2 is YYDKDF (reference sequence). The CDR3 DNA reads TGTGCCACCAGCAGAGATCTTAGAGGCGGTGGGGAGACCCAGTACTTC. Its translation is CATSRDLRGGGETQYF.

The chain employs TRBV5-1 and TRBJ2-1; tentative D call: TRBD2 (5 bases). The CDR3 runs to 15 residues. CDR1 is SGHRS, CDR2 YFSETQ, per germline. Trimming took 0 bases from V and 2 from J, leaving 9 bases between them. The CDR3 coding sequence is TGCGCCAGCAGCTTGGACCTCGGGGCCTACAATGAGCAGTTCTTC. The encoded protein is CASSLDLGAYNEQFF.